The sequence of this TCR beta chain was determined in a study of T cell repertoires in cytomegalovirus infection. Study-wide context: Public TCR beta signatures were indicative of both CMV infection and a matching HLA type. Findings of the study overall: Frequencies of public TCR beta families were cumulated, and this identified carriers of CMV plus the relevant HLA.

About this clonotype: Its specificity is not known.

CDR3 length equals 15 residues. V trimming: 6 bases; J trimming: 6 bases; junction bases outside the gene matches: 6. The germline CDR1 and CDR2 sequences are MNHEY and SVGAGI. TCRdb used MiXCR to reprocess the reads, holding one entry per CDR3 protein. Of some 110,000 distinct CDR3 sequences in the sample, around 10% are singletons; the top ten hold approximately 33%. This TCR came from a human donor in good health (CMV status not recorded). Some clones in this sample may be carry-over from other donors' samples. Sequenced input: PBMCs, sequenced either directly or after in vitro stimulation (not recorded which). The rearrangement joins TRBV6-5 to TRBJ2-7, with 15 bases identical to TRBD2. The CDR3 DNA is TGTGCCAGCAGACGACAGGGACTAGCGGGAGGCGAGCAGTACTTC. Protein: CASRRQGLAGGEQYF.